What follows are 2 T cell receptor beta chains derived from one specimen sequenced in a study of blood T cell repertoires in COVID-19. Data came from immunoSEQ multiplex PCR; TCRdb stores just in-frame clones and leaves some out. The sample consists of 250,000 to 400,000 clones, about 90% of them appearing once. Sequenced input: peripheral blood. These receptors were taken from a woman aged 25 to 45 with COVID-19, enrolled during active disease.

The CDR3 is CASSTPGQRSSGNTIYF. DNA for the CDR3: TGTGCCAGTAGTACCCCGGGCCAGCGGAGCTCTGGAAACACCATATATTTT. J is TRBJ1-3 and V is TRBV19; the D is unclear. Per the germline V gene, CDR1 is LNHDA and CDR2 is SQIVND (reference sequence). The CDR3 is 17 amino acids. Trimming pared 4 bases from V and 0 bases from J, leaving 16 bases between.

The rearrangement joins TRBV28 to TRBJ1-5, with TRBD1 matching 10 bases. J lost 4 bases, V lost 3 bases, and 3 bases had no gene match. The germline CDR1 and CDR2 sequences are MDHEN and SYDVKM. The CDR3 spans 15 residues. The CDR3 region is CASSFRQGANQPQHF. DNA of the CDR3: TGTGCCAGCAGTTTTCGACAGGGGGCGAATCAGCCCCAGCATTTT.